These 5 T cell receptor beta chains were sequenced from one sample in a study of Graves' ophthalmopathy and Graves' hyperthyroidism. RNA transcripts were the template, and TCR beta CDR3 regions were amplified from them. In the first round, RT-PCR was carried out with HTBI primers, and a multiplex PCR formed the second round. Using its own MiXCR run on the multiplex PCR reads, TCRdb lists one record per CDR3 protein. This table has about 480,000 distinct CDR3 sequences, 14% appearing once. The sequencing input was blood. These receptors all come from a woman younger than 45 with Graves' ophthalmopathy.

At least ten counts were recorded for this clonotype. DNA of the CDR3: TGTGCCAGCCTGAGGGAAGGGACCTACGAGCAGTACTTC. It is translated as CASLREGTYEQYF. The chain combines TRBV9 with TRBJ2-7; tentative D call: TRBD2 (5 bases). This CDR3 is 13 amino acids long. CDR1 and CDR2 (germline): SGDLS, YYNGEE. Trimming removed 7 bases from V and 2 bases from J, with 13 bases in between.

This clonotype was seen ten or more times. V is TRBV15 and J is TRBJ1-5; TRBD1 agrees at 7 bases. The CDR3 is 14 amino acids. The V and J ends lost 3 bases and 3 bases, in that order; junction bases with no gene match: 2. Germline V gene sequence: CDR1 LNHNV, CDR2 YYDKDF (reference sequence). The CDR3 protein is CATSSTGANQPQHF. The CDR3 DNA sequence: TGTGCCACCAGCAGCACAGGGGCCAATCAGCCCCAGCATTTT.

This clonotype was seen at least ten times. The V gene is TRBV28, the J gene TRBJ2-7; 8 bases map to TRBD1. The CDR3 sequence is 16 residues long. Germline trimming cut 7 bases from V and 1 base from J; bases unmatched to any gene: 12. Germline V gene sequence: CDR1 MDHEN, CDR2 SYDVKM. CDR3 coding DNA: TGTGCCAGCACCTCGACCGGGACAGGCGTTTCCTACGAGCAGTACTTC. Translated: CASTSTGTGVSYEQYF. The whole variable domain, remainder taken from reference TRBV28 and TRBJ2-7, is DVKVTQSSRYLVKRTGEKVFLECVQDMDHENMFWYRQDPGLGLRLIYFSYDVKMKEKGDIPEGYSVSREKKERFSLILESASTNQTSMYLCASTSTGTGVSYEQYFGPGTRLTVT.

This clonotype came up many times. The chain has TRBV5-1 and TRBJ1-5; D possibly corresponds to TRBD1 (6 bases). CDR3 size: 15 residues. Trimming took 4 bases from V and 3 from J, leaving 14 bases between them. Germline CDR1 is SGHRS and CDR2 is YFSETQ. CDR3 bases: TGCGCCAGCAGCATAGGGGACATCTCCAATCAGCCCCAGCATTTT. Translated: CASSIGDISNQPQHF.

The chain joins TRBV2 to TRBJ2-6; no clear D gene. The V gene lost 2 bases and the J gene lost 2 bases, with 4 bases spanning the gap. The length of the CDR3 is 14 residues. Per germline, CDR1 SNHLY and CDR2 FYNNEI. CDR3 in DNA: TGTGCCAGCAGTGAAAGTCCTGGGGCCAACGTCCTGACTTTC. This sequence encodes CASSESPGANVLTF.